These 20 T cell receptor beta chains were all obtained from the same sample, sequenced in a study of shared clonotypes between healthy human individuals. Measured with immunoSEQ multiplex PCR; TCRdb has only the in-frame clones, and not every one. In the table there are some 2.1 million clones, roughly 96% of which are singletons. Sequencing used naive CD4+ T cells sorted from blood. The subset is: CD45RA+ positively selected. The receptors were gathered from a young man in good health.

The chain joins TRBV27 to TRBJ1-4; D remains unclear. Trimming took off 6 bases at V and 7 bases at J, with 9 bases between the two ends. From germline, CDR1 is MNHEY and CDR2 SMNVEV (reference sequence). CDR3 length equals 12 residues. The CDR3 region has the DNA TGTGCCAGCAGCCCAATGGGTGAAAAACTGTTTTTT. This gives the protein CASSPMGEKLFF. The complete variable domain, with remaining parts taken from reference TRBV27 and TRBJ1-4, reads EAQVTQNPRYLITVTGKKLTVTCSQNMNHEYMSWYRQDPGLGLRQIYYSMNVEVTDKGDVPEGYKVSRKEKRNFPLILESPSPNQTSLYFCASSPMGEKLFFGSGTQLSVL.

The rearrangement joins TRBV27 to TRBJ2-1, with TRBD2 identical over 8 bases. The length of the CDR3 is 17 residues. CDR1 is MNHEY and CDR2 is SMNVEV in the germline V gene (reference sequence). After removal of 2 bases from V and 4 bases from J, the junction contained 10 bases not matched to a gene. The CDR3 sequence is CASSLRLSGSWYNEQFF. The DNA for the CDR3 is TGTGCCAGCAGTTTAAGATTGAGCGGGAGTTGGTACAATGAGCAGTTCTTC.

Details on this clone: Within the sample, other DNA sequences also encode this same CDR3. The rearrangement uses TRBV5-1 and TRBJ2-5; D is unresolved. V shed 0 bases and J shed 2 bases, with 8 bases lying between them. The CDR3 sequence is 14 residues long. Per the germline V gene, CDR1 is SGHRS and CDR2 is YFSETQ. CDR3 DNA sequence: TGCGCCAGCAGCTTGGGCAGCGCACAAGAGACCCAGTACTTC. Translation: CASSLGSAQETQYF.

V gene TRBV6-5 combines with J gene TRBJ2-7; D is undetermined. The CDR3 is made up of 14 amino acids. CDR1 is MNHEY, CDR2 SVGAGI, per germline. V was shortened by 2 bases and J by 10 bases, with 18 bases between the two germline ends. CDR3 nucleotides: TGTGCCAGCAGTTACGGGCTCCAAGTTTACGGACAGTACTTC. This translates into CASSYGLQVYGQYF.

This CDR3 reads CASSLALQTGTEAFF. The CDR3 bases are TGTGCCAGCAGCTTGGCCTTGCAGACGGGGACTGAAGCTTTCTTT. The chain uses TRBV5-4 and TRBJ1-1, with D uncertain. Germline lookup yields CDR1 SGHNT and CDR2 YYREEE (reference sequence). Trimming shortened V by 0 bases and J by 5 bases, and 14 bases separated the two germline ends. The length of the CDR3 is 15 residues. The full variable domain, rest sourced from reference TRBV5-4 and TRBJ1-1, is ETGVTQSPTHLIKTRGQQVTLRCSSQSGHNTVSWYQQALGQGPQFIFQYYREEENGRGNFPPRFSGLQFPNYSSELNVNALELDDSALYLCASSLALQTGTEAFFGQGTRLTVV.

The V and J genes are TRBV2 and TRBJ2-5; 13 nucleotides align to TRBD2. CDR1 and CDR2 (germline): SNHLY, FYNNEI. The CDR3 covers 18 residues. Trimming at V came to 4 bases and at J to 2 bases, leaving 10 bases not matched to a gene. CDR3 protein: CASSGLTGLAGVQETQYF. CDR3 in DNA: TGTGCCAGCAGTGGTCTCACAGGACTAGCGGGGGTGCAAGAGACCCAGTACTTC.

V and J are TRBV5-1 and TRBJ2-2, with 8 bases aligning to TRBD2. With V trimmed by 4 bases and J by 2 bases, 7 bases remained unmatched. CDR1 SGHRS and CDR2 YFSETQ come from the germline V gene. The CDR3 length is 16 residues. For the CDR3, the DNA is TGCGCCAGCAGCCCACTAGCGGAACGTAACACCGGGGAGCTGTTTTTT. Translated: CASSPLAERNTGELFF.

The V call is TRBV7-2, the J call TRBJ2-3; TRBD2 matches at 7 bases. This CDR3 is built from 16 residues. The germline gives CDR1 SGHTA, CDR2 FQGNSA. J lost 4 bases, V lost 4 bases, and 11 bases had no gene match. This chain's CDR3 is CASSCRLADASDTQYF. CDR3 DNA: TGTGCCAGCAGCTGCCGACTAGCAGACGCCTCAGATACGCAGTATTTT.

This chain links TRBV28 with TRBJ1-5, with a weak D call TRBD1 (5 bases). Germline lookup yields CDR1 MDHEN and CDR2 SYDVKM. The CDR3 contains 17 residues. The V end was cut by 4 bases, the J end by 0 bases, with 16 bases between. CDR3 amino acids: CASSSVQAQFSNQPQHF. The CDR3 nucleotides are TGTGCCAGCAGTTCCGTACAGGCACAATTTAGCAATCAGCCCCAGCATTTT.

The rearrangement links TRBV10-2 to TRBJ1-5, with D perhaps matching TRBD1 (5 bases). Trimming left V 4 bases short and J 5 bases short, with 15 bases between. Germline-derived CDR1 and CDR2 are WSHSY and SAAADI. The CDR3 runs 15 residues. CDR3 DNA sequence: TGCGCCAGCAGTGGATCCGGGTTGGGGGATCAGCCCCAGCATTTT. It yields the protein CASSGSGLGDQPQHF.

The V gene is TRBV9, the J gene TRBJ1-1, with TRBD1 matching over 10 bases. The CDR3 extends over 15 amino acids. Looked up from germline, CDR1 is SGDLS and CDR2 is YYNGEE. Unmatched junction bases numbered 6, after V lost 2 bases and J lost 5 bases. The CDR3 bases are TGTGCCAGCAGCGTTTTAGGACAGGGGGGAACTGAAGCTTTCTTT. It specifies CASSVLGQGGTEAFF.

The V and J genes are TRBV5-3 and TRBJ2-1; a weak D match, TRBD2 (6 bases). TRBV5-3 qualifies as an ORF whose function is uncertain. The V gene lost 1 base and the J gene lost 9 bases, with 29 bases spanning the gap. This CDR3 region has 19 residues. The CDR3 loop is CARSLKAGKTAGCKFEQFF. The CDR3, as DNA: TGTGCCAGAAGCTTGAAGGCGGGGAAGACGGCAGGCTGTAAATTTGAGCAGTTCTTC.

J is TRBJ2-3 and V is TRBV28; 10 bases agree with TRBD2. The CDR3 totals 17 residues. Germline values: CDR1 MDHEN, CDR2 SYDVKM. The trim removed 5 bases at V and 1 base at J, leaving 9 bases unmatched. The CDR3 loop reads CASSVELAGMGTDTQYF. CDR3 in DNA: TGTGCCAGCAGTGTGGAACTAGCGGGGATGGGCACAGATACGCAGTATTTT.

The CDR3 is CASSPRDPQRDTQYF. In DNA, the CDR3 is TGTGCCAGCAGCCCCCGGGACCCCCAGAGAGATACGCAGTATTTT. The rearrangement joins TRBV5-8 to TRBJ2-3; D tentatively fits TRBD1 or TRBD2 (5 bases each). Looked up from germline, CDR1 is SGHTS and CDR2 is YDEGEE. Trimming removed 4 bases from V and 5 bases from J, with 17 bases in between. CDR3 size: 15 residues.

The genes are TRBV10-3 and TRBJ1-3; D unresolved. V was clipped by 6 bases and J by 8 bases, with 17 bases between them. The CDR3 totals 14 residues. Germline values: CDR1 ENHRY, CDR2 SYGVKD. The CDR3 DNA follows: TGTGCCATCAGAGGAGAATCAGAGGGATACACCATATATTTT. It is translated as CAIRGESEGYTIYF.

To note about this clone: Other nucleotide sequences from this sample produce the same CDR3. V is TRBV20-1 and J is TRBJ2-1; D unclear. The CDR3 consists of 11 residues. Germline-derived CDR1 and CDR2 are DFQATT and SNEGSKA (reference sequence). The V end lost 3 bases, the J end lost 5 bases, and 5 bases lay between the germline ends. CDR3 DNA: TGCAGTGCTAGGGAAGACAATGAGCAGTTCTTC. Its translation is CSAREDNEQFF.

V gene TRBV4-1 combines with J gene TRBJ2-7; D call uncertain. V was trimmed by 1 base and J by 5 bases, leaving 18 bases between them. CDR1 is MGHRA, CDR2 YSYEKL, per germline. This CDR3 is built from 16 residues. The CDR3 DNA is TGCGCCAGCAGCCAAGTCTTTGCAGATGGGCTCCACGAGCAGTACTTC. It yields the protein CASSQVFADGLHEQYF.

Points on this clone: A junction boundary mismatches the germline segment, possibly from a read error. CDR3 in amino acids: CASPPLYTVNSPLHF. CDR3 nucleotide sequence: TGTGCCAGCCCACCGCTCTATACAGTTAATTCACCCCTCCACTTT. J is TRBJ1-6 and V is TRBV18; D remains unclear. The CDR3 has 15 residues. CDR1 is KGHSH and CDR2 is LQKENI in the germline V gene.

This clone was counted once. The rearrangement links TRBV6-5 to TRBJ1-5; possibly TRBD1 for D (6 bases). V was cut by 6 bases and J by 4 bases, with 13 bases left in between. Germline loops: CDR1 MNHEY, CDR2 SVGAGI. The CDR3 extends over 14 amino acids. CDR3 sequence reads: CASRDSRPNQPQHF. The CDR3 nucleotides read TGTGCCAGCAGGGACAGCAGGCCTAATCAGCCCCAGCATTTT.

The genes are TRBV5-1 and TRBJ2-7, with 10 bases aligning to TRBD1. The CDR3 extends over 15 amino acids. Germline V gene sequence: CDR1 SGHRS, CDR2 YFSETQ. Unmatched junction bases numbered 8, after V lost 5 bases and J lost 3 bases. The CDR3 DNA follows: TGCGCCAGCAGTCCCGGGACAGGGGTCTTCTACGAGCAGTACTTC. Residues: CASSPGTGVFYEQYF.